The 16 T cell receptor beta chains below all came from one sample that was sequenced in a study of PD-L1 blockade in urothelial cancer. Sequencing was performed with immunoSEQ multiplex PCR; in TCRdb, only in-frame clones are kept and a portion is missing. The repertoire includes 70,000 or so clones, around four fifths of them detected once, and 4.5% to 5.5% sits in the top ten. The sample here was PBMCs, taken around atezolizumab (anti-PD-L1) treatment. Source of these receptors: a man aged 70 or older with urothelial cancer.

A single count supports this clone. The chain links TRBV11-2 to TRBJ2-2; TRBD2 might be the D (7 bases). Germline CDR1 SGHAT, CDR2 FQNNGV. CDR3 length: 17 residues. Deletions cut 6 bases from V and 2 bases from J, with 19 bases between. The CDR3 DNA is TGTGCCAGCAGGAAGGAGGGGGGAGGGGGTAACACCGGGGAGCTGTTTTTT. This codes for CASRKEGGGGNTGELFF.

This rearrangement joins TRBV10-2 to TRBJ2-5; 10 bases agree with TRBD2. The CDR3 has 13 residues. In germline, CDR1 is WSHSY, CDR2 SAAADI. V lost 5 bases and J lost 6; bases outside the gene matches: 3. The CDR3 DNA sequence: TGCGCCAGCAGTACGGGACTAGCGAAGACCCAGTACTTC. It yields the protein CASSTGLAKTQYF.

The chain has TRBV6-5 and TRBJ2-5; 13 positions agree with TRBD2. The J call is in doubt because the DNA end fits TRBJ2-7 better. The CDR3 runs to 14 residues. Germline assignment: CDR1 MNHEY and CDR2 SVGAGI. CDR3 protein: CASSLGLAGYEQYF. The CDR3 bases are TGTGCCAGCAGCCTGGGACTAGCGGGATACGAGCAGTACTTC.

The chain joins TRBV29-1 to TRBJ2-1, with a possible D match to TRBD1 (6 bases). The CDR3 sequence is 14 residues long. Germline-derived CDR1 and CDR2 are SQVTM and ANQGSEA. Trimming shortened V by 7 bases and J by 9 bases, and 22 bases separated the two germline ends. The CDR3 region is CSACRGPDLCEQFF. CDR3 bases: TGCAGCGCGTGCAGGGGCCCAGATTTGTGTGAGCAGTTCTTC.

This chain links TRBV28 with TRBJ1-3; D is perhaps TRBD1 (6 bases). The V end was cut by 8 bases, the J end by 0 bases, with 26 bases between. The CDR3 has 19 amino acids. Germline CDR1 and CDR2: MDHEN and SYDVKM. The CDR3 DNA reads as TGTGCCAGCCGTTCGCGGGGGGGCCCCCGAACGAGCTCTGGAAACACCATATATTTT. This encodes CASRSRGGPRTSSGNTIYF.

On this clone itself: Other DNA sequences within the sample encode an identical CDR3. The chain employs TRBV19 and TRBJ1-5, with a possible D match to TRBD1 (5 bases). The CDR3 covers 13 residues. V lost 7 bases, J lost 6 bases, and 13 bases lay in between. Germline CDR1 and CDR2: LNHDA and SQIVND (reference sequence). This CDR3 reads CASTQGVSQPQHF. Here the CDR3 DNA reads TGTGCCAGTACCCAGGGTGTTAGTCAGCCCCAGCATTTT.

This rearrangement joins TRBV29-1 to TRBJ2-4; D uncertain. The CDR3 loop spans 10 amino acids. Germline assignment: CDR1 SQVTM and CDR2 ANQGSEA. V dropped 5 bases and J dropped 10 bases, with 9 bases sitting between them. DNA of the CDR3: TGCAGCGTTTCCCTGTTAATTCAGTACTTC. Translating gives CSVSLLIQYF.

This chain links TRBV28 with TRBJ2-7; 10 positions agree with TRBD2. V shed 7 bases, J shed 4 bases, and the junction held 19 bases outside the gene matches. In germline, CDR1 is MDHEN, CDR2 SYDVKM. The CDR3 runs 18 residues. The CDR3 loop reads CASIPIWGSGGITYEQYF. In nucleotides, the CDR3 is TGTGCCAGCATTCCCATCTGGGGTAGCGGGGGGATCACTTACGAGCAGTACTTC.

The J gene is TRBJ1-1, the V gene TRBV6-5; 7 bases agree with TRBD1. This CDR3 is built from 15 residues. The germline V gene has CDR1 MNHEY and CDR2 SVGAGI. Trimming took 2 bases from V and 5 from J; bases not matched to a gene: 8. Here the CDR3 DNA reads TGTGCCAGCAGTTACCGGAGGGGGCGAGGGACTGAAGCTTTCTTT. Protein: CASSYRRGRGTEAFF.

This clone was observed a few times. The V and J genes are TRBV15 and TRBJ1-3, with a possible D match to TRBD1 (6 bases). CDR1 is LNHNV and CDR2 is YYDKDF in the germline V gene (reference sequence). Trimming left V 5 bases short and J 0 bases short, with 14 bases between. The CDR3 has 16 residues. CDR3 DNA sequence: TGTGCCACCAGCGACCCCCAGGGGACCTCTGGAAACACCATATATTTT. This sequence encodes CATSDPQGTSGNTIYF.

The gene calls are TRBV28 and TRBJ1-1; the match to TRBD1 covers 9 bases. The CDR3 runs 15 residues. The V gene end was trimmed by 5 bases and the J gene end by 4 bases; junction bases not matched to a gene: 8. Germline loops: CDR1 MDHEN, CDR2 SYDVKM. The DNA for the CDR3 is TGTGCCAGCAGTCTCGGACAGGGGTACGGCACTGAAGCTTTCTTT. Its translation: CASSLGQGYGTEAFF. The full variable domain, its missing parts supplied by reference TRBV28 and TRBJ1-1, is DVKVTQSSRYLVKRTGEKVFLECVQDMDHENMFWYRQDPGLGLRLIYFSYDVKMKEKGDIPEGYSVSREKKERFSLILESASTNQTSMYLCASSLGQGYGTEAFFGQGTRLTVV.

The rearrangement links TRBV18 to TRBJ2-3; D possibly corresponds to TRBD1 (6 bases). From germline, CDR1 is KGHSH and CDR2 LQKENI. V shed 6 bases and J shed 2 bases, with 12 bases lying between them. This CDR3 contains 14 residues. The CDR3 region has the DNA TGTGCCAGCTCGACAGGACCTAACACAGATACGCAGTATTTT. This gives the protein CASSTGPNTDTQYF.

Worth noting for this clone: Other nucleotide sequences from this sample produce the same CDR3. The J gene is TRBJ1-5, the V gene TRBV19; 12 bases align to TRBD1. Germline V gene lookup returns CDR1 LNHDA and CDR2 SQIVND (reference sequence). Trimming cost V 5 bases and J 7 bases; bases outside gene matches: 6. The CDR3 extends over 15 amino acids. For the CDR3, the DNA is TGTGCCAGTAGTTTGGGACAGGGGGCAGGGCAGCCCCAGCATTTT. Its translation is CASSLGQGAGQPQHF.

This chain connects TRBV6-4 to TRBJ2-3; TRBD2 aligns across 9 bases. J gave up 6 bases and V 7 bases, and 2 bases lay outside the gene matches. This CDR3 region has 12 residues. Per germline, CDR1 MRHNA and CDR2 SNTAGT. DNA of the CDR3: TGTGCCAGCAAAGGACTAGCGGATACGCAGTATTTT. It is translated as CASKGLADTQYF.

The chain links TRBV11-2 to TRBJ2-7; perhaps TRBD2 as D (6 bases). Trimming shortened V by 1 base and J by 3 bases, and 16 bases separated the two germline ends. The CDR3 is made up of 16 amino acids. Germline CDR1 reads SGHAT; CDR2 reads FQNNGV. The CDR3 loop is CASSLVGSRGFYEQYF. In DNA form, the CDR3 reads TGTGCCAGCAGCTTAGTGGGGTCCCGGGGGTTCTACGAGCAGTACTTC.

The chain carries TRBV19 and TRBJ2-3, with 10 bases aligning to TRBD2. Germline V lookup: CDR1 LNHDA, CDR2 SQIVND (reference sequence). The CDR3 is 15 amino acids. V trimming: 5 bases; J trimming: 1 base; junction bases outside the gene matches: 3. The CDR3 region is CASSVLAGRTDTQYF. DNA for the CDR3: TGTGCCAGTAGTGTACTAGCGGGGCGCACAGATACGCAGTATTTT. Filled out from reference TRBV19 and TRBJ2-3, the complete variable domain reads DGGITQSPKYLFRKEGQNVTLSCEQNLNHDAMYWYRQDPGQGLRLIYYSQIVNDFQKGDIAEGYSVSREKKESFPLTVTSAQKNPTAFYLCASSVLAGRTDTQYFGPGTRLTVL.